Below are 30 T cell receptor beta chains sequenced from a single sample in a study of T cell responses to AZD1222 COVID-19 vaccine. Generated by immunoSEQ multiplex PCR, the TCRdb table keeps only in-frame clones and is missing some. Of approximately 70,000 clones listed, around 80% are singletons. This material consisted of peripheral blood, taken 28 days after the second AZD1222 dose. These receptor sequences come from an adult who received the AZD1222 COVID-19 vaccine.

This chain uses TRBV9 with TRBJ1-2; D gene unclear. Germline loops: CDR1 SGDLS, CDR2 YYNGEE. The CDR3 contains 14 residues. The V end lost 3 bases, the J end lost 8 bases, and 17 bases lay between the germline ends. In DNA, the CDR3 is TGTGCCAGCAGCGCTCCTGACCTGGACCTAGGCTACACCTTC. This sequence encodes CASSAPDLDLGYTF.

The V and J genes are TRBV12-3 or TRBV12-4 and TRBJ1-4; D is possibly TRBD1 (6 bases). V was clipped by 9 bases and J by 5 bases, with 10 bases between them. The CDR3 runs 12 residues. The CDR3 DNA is TGTGCCAGTAACAGGGAAAATGAAAAACTGTTTTTT. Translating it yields CASNRENEKLFF.

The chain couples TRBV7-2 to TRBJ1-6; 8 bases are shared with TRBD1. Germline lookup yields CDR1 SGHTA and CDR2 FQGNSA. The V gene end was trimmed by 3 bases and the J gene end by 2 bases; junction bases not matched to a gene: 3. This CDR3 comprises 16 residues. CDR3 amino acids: CASSFSGGTYNSPLHF. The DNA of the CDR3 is TGTGCCAGCAGCTTCTCAGGGGGCACCTATAATTCACCCCTCCACTTT.

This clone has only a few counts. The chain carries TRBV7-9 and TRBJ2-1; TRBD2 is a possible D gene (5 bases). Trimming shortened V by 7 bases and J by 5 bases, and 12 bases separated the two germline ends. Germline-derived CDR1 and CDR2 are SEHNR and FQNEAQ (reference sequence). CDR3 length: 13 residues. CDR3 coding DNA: TGTGCCAGCAAGATGGACGGGGACAATGAGCAGTTCTTC. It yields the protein CASKMDGDNEQFF.

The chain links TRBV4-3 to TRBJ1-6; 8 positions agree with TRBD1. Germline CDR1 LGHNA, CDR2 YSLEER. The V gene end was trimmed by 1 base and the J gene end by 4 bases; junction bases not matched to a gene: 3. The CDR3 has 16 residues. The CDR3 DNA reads TGCGCCAGCAGCCAAGTAGGGACAGGTTATAATTCACCCCTCCACTTT. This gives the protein CASSQVGTGYNSPLHF.

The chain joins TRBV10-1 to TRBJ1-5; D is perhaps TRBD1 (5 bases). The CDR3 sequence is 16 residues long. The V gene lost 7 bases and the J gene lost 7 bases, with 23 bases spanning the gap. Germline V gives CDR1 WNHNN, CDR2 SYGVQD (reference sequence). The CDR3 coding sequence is TGCGCCAGCACTTTTAAGGGGCAAGACAGTAAACAGCCCCAGCATTTT. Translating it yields CASTFKGQDSKQPQHF.

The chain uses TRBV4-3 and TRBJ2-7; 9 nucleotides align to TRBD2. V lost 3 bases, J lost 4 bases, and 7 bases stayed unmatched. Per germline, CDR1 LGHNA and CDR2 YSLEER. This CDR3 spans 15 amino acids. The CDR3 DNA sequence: TGCGCCAGCAGCCAGTGGACTAGCGCTTCGTACGAGCAGTACTTC. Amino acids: CASSQWTSASYEQYF.

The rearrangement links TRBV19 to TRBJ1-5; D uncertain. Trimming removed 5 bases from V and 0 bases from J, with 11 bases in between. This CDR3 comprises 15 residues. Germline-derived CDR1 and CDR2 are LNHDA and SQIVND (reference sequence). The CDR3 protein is CASSPRAYSNQPQHF. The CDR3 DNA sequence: TGTGCCAGTAGTCCCCGGGCCTATAGCAATCAGCCCCAGCATTTT.

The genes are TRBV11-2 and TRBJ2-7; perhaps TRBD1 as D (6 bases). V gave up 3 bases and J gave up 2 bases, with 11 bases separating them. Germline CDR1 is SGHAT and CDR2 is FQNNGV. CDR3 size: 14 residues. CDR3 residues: CASSLGQLAYEQYF. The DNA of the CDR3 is TGTGCCAGCAGCTTGGGACAATTAGCCTACGAGCAGTACTTC.

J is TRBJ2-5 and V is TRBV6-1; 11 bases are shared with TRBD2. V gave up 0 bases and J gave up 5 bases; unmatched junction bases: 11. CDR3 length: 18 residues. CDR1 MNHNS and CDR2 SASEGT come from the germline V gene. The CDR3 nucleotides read TGTGCCAGCAGTGAAGCGGTTACTAGCGGGGGCCCGGGGGAGACCCAGTACTTC. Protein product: CASSEAVTSGGPGETQYF.

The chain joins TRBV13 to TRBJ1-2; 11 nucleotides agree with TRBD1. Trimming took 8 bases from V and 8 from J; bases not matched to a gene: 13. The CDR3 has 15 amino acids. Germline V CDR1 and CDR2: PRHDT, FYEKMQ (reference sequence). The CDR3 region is CASGRTGGAPGGYTF. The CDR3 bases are TGTGCCAGCGGTAGGACAGGGGGCGCCCCGGGGGGCTACACCTTC. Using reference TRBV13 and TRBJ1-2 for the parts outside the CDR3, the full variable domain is AAGVIQSPRHLIKEKRETATLKCYPIPRHDTVYWYQQGPGQDPQFLISFYEKMQSDKGSIPDRFSAQQFSDYHSELNMSSLELGDSALYFCASGRTGGAPGGYTFGSGTRLTVV.

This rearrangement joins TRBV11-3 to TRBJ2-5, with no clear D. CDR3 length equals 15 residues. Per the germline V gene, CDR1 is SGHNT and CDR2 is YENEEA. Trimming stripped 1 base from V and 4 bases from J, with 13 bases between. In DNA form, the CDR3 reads TGTGCCAGCAGCTTAGGCGCGGAATTGGGAGAGACCCAGTACTTC. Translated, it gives CASSLGAELGETQYF.

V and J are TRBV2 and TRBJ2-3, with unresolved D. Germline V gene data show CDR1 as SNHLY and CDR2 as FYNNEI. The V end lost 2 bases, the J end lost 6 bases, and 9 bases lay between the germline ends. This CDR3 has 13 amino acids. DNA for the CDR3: TGTGCCAGCAGTGAAATTCCGGTCGATACGCAGTATTTT. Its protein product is CASSEIPVDTQYF. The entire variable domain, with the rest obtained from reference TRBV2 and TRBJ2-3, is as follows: EPEVTQTPSHQVTQMGQEVILRCVPISNHLYFYWYRQILGQKVEFLVSFYNNEISEKSEIFDDQFSVERPDGSNFTLKIRSTKLEDSAMYFCASSEIPVDTQYFGPGTRLTVL.

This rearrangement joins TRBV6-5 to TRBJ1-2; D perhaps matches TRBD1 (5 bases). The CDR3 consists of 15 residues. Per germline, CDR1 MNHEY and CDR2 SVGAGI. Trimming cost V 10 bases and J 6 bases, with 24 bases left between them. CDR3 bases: TGTGCCACCTTTAAAACCTCAGGGAAGGATGATGGCTACACCTTC. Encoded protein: CATFKTSGKDDGYTF.

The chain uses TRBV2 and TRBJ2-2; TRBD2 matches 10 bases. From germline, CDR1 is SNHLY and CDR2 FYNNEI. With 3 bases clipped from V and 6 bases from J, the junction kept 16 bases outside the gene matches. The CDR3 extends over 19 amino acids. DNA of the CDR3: TGTGCCAGCAGTGAGTTAGCGACTAGCGGGCCTGGGGTGTCCGGGGAGCTGTTTTTT. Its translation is CASSELATSGPGVSGELFF.

CDR3 protein: CASSSTGTGGYRTEAFF. In DNA, the CDR3 is TGTGCCAGCAGTTCAACCGGGACAGGGGGTTATCGCACTGAAGCTTTCTTT. The chain joins TRBV28 to TRBJ1-1; 11 bases line up with TRBD1. The germline V gene has CDR1 MDHEN and CDR2 SYDVKM. Trimming took 4 bases from V and 4 from J; bases not matched to a gene: 11. The CDR3 is 17 residues long.

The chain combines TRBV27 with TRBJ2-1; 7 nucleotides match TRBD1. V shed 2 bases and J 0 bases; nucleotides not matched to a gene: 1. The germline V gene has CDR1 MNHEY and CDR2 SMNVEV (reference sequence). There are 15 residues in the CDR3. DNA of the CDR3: TGTGCCAGCAGTTTAGGGGACAGCTCCTACAATGAGCAGTTCTTC. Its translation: CASSLGDSSYNEQFF.

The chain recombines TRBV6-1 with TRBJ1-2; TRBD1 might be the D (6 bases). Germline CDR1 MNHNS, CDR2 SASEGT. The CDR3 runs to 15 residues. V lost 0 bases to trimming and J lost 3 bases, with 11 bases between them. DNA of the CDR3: TGTGCCAGCAGTGAAGCTTTTGGGGGCGACTATGGCTACACCTTC. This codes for CASSEAFGGDYGYTF.

The CDR3 spells CASSPGLAGVYTDTQYF. The DNA for the CDR3 is TGCGCCAGCAGCCCGGGACTAGCGGGAGTTTACACAGATACGCAGTATTTT. The rearrangement uses TRBV5-1 and TRBJ2-3; 14 bases agree with TRBD2. The V gene end was trimmed by 4 bases and the J gene end by 2 bases; junction bases not matched to a gene: 6. Germline V gives CDR1 SGHRS, CDR2 YFSETQ. The CDR3 covers 17 residues. The whole variable domain, remainder taken from reference TRBV5-1 and TRBJ2-3, is KAGVTQTPRYLIKTRGQQVTLSCSPISGHRSVSWYQQTPGQGLQFLFEYFSETQRNKGNFPGRFSGRQFSNSRSEMNVSTLELGDSALYLCASSPGLAGVYTDTQYFGPGTRLTVL.

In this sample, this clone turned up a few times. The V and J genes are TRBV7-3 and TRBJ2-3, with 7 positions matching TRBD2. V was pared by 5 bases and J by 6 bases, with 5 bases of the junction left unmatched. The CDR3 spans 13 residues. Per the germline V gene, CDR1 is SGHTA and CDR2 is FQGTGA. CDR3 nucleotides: TGTGCCAGCAGCCCACGAGCGGGGGATACGCAGTATTTT. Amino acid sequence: CASSPRAGDTQYF.

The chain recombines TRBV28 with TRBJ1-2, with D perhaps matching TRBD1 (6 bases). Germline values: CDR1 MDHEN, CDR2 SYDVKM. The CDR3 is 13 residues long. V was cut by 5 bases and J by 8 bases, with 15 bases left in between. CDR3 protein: CASSGQGIKGYTF. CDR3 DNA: TGTGCCAGCAGTGGGCAGGGGATCAAGGGCTACACCTTC.

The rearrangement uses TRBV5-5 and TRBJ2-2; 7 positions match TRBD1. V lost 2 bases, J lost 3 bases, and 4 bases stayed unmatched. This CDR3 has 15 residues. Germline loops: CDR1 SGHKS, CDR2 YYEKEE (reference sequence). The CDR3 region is CASSFRDSDTGELFF. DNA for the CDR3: TGTGCCAGCAGCTTCCGGGACAGCGACACCGGGGAGCTGTTTTTT.

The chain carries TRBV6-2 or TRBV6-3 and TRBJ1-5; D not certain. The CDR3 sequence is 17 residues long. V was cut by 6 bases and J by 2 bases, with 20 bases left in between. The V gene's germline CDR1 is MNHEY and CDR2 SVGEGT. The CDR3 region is CASSPRTQSWGNQPQHF. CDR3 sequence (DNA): TGTGCCAGCAGCCCACGGACCCAATCCTGGGGCAATCAGCCCCAGCATTTT.

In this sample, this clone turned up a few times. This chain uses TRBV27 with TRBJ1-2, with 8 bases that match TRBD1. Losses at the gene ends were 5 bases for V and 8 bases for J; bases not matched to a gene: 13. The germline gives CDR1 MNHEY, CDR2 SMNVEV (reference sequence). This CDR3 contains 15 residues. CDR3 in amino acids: CASSALQTGVVGYTF. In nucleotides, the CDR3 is TGTGCCAGCAGTGCCCTACAGACAGGGGTTGTCGGCTACACCTTC.

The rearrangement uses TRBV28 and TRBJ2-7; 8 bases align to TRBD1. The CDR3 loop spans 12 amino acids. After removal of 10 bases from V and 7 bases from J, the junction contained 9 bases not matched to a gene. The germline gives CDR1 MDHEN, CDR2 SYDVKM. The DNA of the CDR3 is TGTGCCATAAGGGACAGGAGGCAGGAGCAGTACTTC. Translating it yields CAIRDRRQEQYF.

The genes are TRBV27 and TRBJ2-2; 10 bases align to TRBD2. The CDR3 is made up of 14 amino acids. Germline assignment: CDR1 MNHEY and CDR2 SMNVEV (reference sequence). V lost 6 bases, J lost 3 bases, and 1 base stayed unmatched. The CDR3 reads CASRGTSDTGELFF. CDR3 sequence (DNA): TGTGCCAGCAGAGGGACTAGCGACACCGGGGAGCTGTTTTTT.

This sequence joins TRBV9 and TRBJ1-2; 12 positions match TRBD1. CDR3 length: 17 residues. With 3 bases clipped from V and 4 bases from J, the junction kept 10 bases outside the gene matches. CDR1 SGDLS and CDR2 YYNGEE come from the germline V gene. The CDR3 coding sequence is TGTGCCAGCAGCGGCGTCCCCGGGACAGGGGGCAGCTATGGCTACACCTTC. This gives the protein CASSGVPGTGGSYGYTF.

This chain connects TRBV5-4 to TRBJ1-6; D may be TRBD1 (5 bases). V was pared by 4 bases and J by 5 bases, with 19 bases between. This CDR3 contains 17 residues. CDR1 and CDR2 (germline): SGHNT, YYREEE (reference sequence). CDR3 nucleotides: TGTGCCAGCAGCAGAAGGTTGGGCGACAGAAATAATTCACCCCTCCACTTT. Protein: CASSRRLGDRNNSPLHF.

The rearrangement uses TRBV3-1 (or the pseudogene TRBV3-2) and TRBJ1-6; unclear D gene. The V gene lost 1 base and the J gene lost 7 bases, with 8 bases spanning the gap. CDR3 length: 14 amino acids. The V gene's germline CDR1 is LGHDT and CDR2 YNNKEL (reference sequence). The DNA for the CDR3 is TGTGCCAGCAGCCAAGGTCAGAAGAATTCACCCCTCCACTTT. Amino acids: CASSQGQKNSPLHF.

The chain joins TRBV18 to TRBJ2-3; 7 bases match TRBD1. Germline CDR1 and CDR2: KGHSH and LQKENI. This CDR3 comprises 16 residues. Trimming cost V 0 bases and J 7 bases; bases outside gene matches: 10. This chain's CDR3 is CASSPPFDREGYTQYF. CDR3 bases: TGTGCCAGCTCACCACCCTTCGACAGGGAAGGGTATACGCAGTATTTT.